One TCR beta chain is described in this entry. Its specificity is unknown. This specimen comes from a study of early T cells in non-severe SARS-CoV-2 infection. Study as a whole: Chains stayed unpaired after sequencing of bulk RNA from unsorted whole blood. Overall study findings and caveats: A preference for anti-spike CD8 responses marked VDJdb matching, which missed private and CD4 specificities.

Researchers tagged individual cDNA molecules with unique molecular identifiers. TCRdb independently ran MiXCR on the 5' RACE reads; one entry per CDR3 protein. Among around 60,000 distinct CDR3 sequences listed, about 10% were seen once. The CDR3 consists of 12 residues. The chain has TRBV21-1 and TRBJ1-6. TRBV21-1 is a pseudogene locus. The receptor was derived from an adult who was a healthcare worker with PCR-confirmed SARS-CoV-2 infection or an uninfected control (not recorded which). Here the sequenced sample was whole blood, taken at baseline. Here the CDR3 DNA reads TGTGCCAGCAGCGCCTTTGGTTCACCCCTCCACTTT. It yields the protein CASSAFGSPLHF.